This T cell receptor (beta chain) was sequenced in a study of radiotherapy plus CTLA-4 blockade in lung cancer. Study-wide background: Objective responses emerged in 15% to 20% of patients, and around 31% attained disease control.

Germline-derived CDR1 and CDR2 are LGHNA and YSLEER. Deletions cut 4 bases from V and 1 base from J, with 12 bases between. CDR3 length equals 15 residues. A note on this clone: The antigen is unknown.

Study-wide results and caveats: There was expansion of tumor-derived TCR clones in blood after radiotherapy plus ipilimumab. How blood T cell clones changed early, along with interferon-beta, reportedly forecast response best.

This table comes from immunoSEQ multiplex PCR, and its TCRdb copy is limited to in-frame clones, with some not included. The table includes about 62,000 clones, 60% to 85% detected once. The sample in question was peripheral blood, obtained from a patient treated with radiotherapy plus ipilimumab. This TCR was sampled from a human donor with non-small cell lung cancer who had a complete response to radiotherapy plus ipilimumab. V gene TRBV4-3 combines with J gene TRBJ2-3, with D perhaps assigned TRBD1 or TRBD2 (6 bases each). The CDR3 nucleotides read TGCGCCAGCAGCCTGGGGGGCGAGGGCACAGATACGCAGTATTTT. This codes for CASSLGGEGTDTQYF.